The entry below describes one TCR beta chain. The sample is drawn from a study of somatic mutations in cytotoxic T cells in rheumatoid arthritis. TCRdb keeps only in-frame clones here, not all; method: immunoSEQ multiplex PCR. The table has several thousand clones, about 82% seen once. The CDR3 length is 12 residues. The V end was cut by 4 bases, the J end by 7 bases, with 14 bases between. The germline V gene has CDR1 SQVTM and CDR2 ANQGSEA. The sequenced sample was CD8+ T cells sorted from blood. The chain has TRBV29-1 and TRBJ2-7, with D maybe TRBD2 (5 bases). The receptor comes from an adult with rheumatoid arthritis. CDR3 sequence (DNA): TGCAGCGTTGGTGAGGGCCCCGGGGAGCAGTACTTC. Translated, it gives CSVGEGPGEQYF.